This TCR beta chain was sequenced for a study of blood T cell repertoires in COVID-19. About the study: Material from acute and convalescent COVID-19 was sourced from the United States, Italy and Spain. The analysed material was cDNA or gDNA that came from T cells, B-cell-depleted T cells, or PBMCs.

In this sample, this clone turned up once. This CDR3 spans 17 amino acids. The trim removed 5 bases at V and 1 base at J, leaving 13 bases unmatched. Germline V lookup: CDR1 SEHNR, CDR2 FQNEAQ (reference sequence). Participants came from 20 to 25 US areas, aged roughly 18 to 89 years. Clinical history reported by participants formed the basis on which cohorts were assigned. Assay: immunoSEQ multiplex PCR; the TCRdb copy retains only in-frame clones and omits some. The sample carries about 220,000 clones, about four fifths recorded once. The chain couples TRBV7-9 to TRBJ1-1; 7 nucleotides line up with TRBD1. This receptor was taken from a woman in her forties who had been exposed to COVID-19. Sequencing used PBMCs or T cells enriched from blood (not recorded which). The CDR3 sequence is CASSGRRQGRTNTEAFF. The CDR3 DNA follows: TGTGCCAGCAGCGGACGCCGACAGGGTCGGACGAACACTGAAGCTTTCTTT.